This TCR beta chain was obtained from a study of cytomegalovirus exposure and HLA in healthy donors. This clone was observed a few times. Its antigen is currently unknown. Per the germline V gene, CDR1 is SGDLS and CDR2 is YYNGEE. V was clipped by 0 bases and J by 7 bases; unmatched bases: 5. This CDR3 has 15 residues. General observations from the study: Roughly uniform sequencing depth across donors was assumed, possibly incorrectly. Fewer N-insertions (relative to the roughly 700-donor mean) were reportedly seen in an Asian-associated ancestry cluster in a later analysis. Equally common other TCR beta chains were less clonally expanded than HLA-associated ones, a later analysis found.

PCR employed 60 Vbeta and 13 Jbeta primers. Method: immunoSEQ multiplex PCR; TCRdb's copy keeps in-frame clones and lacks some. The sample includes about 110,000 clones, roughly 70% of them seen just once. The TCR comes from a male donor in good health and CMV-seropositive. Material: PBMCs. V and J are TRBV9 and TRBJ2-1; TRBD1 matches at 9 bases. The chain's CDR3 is CASSVDGTGRNEQFF. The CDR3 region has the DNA TGTGCCAGCAGCGTAGACGGGACAGGGCGGAATGAGCAGTTCTTC.